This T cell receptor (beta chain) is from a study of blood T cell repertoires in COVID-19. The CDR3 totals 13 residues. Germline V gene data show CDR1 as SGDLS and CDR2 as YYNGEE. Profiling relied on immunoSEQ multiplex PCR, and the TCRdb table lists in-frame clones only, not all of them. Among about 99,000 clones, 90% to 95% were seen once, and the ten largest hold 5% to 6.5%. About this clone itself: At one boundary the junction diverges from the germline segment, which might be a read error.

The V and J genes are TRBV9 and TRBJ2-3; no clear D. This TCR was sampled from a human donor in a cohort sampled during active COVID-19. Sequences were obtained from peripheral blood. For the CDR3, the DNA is TGTGCCAGCAGCGTCCCTAACACAGATACACAGTATTTT. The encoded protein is CASSVPNTDTQYF.